Included here is one T cell receptor (beta chain) sequence, with context. Its antigen is unknown. Germline loops: CDR1 DFQATT, CDR2 SNEGSKA (reference sequence). This CDR3 has 15 amino acids. V gave up 2 bases and J gave up 6 bases; unmatched junction bases: 11. The sample is drawn from a study of T-cell reconstitution after alpha-beta-depleted transplantation in children. Unique molecular identifiers were used in preparing the TCRbeta library. A single record per CDR3 protein comes from TCRdb applying MiXCR to the PCR reads. Found here are about 830,000 distinct CDR3 sequences, roughly 15% of them singletons; the top ten hold around 4.5%. Study-wide results and limits: T-cell numbers and diversity one year post-transplant derived largely from freshly generated T cells.

V usage is TRBV20-1 and J usage is TRBJ2-5; the match to TRBD2 covers 8 bases. This clonotype originated in a male patient under 18 who had a stem cell transplant for acute lymphoblastic leukemia, so the T cells may come from the graft donor. This sample comprised PBMCs, mostly from graft donor cells, obtained 360 days after TCRalphabeta/CD19-depleted stem cell transplant. The CDR3 is CSARSTSVDGKTQYF. The CDR3 DNA reads TGCAGTGCTAGATCGACTAGCGTGGACGGGAAGACCCAGTACTTC.